This TCR beta chain was sequenced in a study of T cell responses to AZD1222 COVID-19 vaccine. Note on this clone: Its target is not known.

V was clipped by 4 bases and J by 1 base, with 11 bases between them. CDR3 size: 15 residues. General study results and limits: Only after the peak T cell response were repertoires sampled. Regions 160-218 and 743-854 held dominance among vaccine-associated CD4 TCRs, which spanned spike. Just five to seven people given AZD1222 tested seropositive at baseline.

Profiling relied on immunoSEQ multiplex PCR, and the TCRdb table lists in-frame clones only, not all of them. The sample has about 150,000 clones; more than 85% are singletons. The sequenced sample was peripheral blood, obtained 28 days after the second AZD1222 dose. This TCR was sampled from an adult who received the AZD1222 COVID-19 vaccine. The chain is built from TRBV23-1 and TRBJ1-5; tentative D call: TRBD1 (6 bases). TRBV23-1 is noted as an ORF with a role that remains uncertain. This chain's CDR3 is CASSLAGGSNQPQHF. The CDR3 bases are TGCGCCAGCAGTCTTGCCGGGGGCAGCAATCAGCCCCAGCATTTT.